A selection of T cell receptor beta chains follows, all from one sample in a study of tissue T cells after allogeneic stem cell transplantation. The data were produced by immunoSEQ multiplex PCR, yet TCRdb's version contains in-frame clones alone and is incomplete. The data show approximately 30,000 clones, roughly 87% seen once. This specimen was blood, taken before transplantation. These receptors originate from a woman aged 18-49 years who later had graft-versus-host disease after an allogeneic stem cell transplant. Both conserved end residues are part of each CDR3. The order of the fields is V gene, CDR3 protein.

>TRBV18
CASSPAGGHNNEQFF
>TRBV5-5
CASSPSRVGRVSRGANVLTF
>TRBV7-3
CASSPGTGANYGYTF
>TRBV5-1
CASSSSGVSTDTQYF
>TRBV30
CAWSVKGASKNEQFF
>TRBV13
CASSRLGPDREQYF
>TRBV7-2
CASRERPDRVNTGELFF
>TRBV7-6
CASSLRPRETQYF
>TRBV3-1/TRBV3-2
CASSQTAVYGYTF
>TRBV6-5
CASSSGGGWNTEAFF
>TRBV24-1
CATSDHTRGPVEKLFF
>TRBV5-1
CASSLAWGKLAPLHF
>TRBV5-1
CASSPGTEYGYTF
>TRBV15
CATSTRTSGQPQHF
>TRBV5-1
CASSNGQGGPDTQYF
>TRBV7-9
CASSFDSNYGYTF
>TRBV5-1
CASSLVPISSYNEQFF
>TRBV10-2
CASSVPEGGGQEETQYF
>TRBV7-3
CASSLKAGGYNEQFF
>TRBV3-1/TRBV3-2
CASSQEAGSNTEAFF
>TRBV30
CAWSVPRQEQEAFF
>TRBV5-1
CASSFGPEGGYTF
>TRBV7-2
CASSTPGEVGSTDTQYF
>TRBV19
CASTRDIGAGTEAFF
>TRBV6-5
CASRLTGANSPLHF
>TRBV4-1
CASSQQGRYEQYF
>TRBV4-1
CASSQEGGQYRPTQYF
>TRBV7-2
CASSLYLTGTGFYGYTF
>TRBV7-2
CASSLSNTEAFF
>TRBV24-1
CATSDLRVYNEQFF
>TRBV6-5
CASRGDRDGNEKLFF
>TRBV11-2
CASSLDRDSILPNSGNTIYF
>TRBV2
CASSETGQLSGNTIYF
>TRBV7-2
CASSAGADRGREAFF
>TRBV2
CASSKGPEKLFF
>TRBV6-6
CASSYPGTEEQFF
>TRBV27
CASSKGDFSGANVLTF
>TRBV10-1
CASSDPGYNEQFF
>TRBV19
CASRNSAGNTIYF
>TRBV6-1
CASSEWTGGTGELFF
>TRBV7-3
CASSLMRDSNEQFF
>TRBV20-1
CSATDSLQAFF
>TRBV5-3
CARRTVAGTDTQYF
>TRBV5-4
CASSLDNNEQFF
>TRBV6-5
CASRREGAETQYF
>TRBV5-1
CASSLVVGTGGYEQYF
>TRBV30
CAWRGLRLDTGELFF
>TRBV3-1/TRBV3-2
CASSQDMWGNTEAFF
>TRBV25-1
CASSQQGKDYNEQFF
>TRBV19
CASSVSSGTGLPYEQYF
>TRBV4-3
CASSQRLATPDTQYF
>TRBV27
CASSLGGTSPLHF
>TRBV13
CASSNPDSYEQYF
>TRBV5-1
CASSLDGFGSEQYF
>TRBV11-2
CASSPGQYYEQYF
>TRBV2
CASPPGGSGNNEQFF
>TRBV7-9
CASSPGTGGYEQYF
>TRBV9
CASSVGLGSIHEQYF
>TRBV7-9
CASSLGYTTDTDTQYF